This T cell receptor beta chain comes out of a study of human T cells and chemical hapten exposure (dated by TCRdb to the early 2020s). In the study overall: For sensitization, 2% DPC in acetone was applied to a roughly 2 cm by roughly 2 cm area of upper inner arm skin. The study tracked peripheral blood TCR repertoire changes in vivo during primary and secondary sensitization to the hapten diphenylcyclopropenone (DPC) in alopecia patients. Blood samples were taken from patients before sensitization (week 0) and then at 2, 6 and about 24 weeks after DPC sensitization. Patch testing on the upper back used Finn chambers containing 0.01% DPC, with scoring done after 6 days according to International Contact Dermatitis Research Group standards. Some 29 alopecia patients gave blood for TCR sequencing at one to four time points (pre-sensitization, 2, 6 and 24 weeks). The mostly female patient cohort included alopecia areata with under or over 50% scalp involvement, alopecia totalis and alopecia universalis. Libraries were pooled for sequencing, and per-sample TCR yields varied mainly because of small differences in library volumes within the pool. Throughout the study period of 20 to 25 weeks, patients also received therapeutic DPC doses to the scalp every week.

At least ten counts were recorded for this clonotype. This receptor's antigen is unknown. Per-nucleotide qualities are absent, and no much larger clonotype sits a single base away. The germline ends are 11 bases apart after V is trimmed by 4 bases and J by 0 bases. Including cysteine and phenylalanine, the CDR3 has 16 amino acids. The entry retains the CDR3 DNA only, 48 bases that are in frame from base 1. CDR1 and CDR2, looked up from the germline V gene, are SGHRS and YFSETQ. General conclusions and limits of the study: After repeated subsampling, changes were observed in the strength of the expansion versus patch-test correlation and in the threshold at which the correlation became significant. DPC sensitization did not change how many TCRs were above 1 in 1000 frequency, and no evidence was found of alterations in global repertoire structure. Patch test score correlated positively with the number of PT1 expanded TCRs, reaching significance at thresholds 8, 16 and 32 but not at 4. Compared with pre-sensitization or healthy control sets, expanded TCRs formed significantly more large CDR3 similarity clusters, which is consistent with antigen-driven responses. Because every patient had alopecia, a presumed autoimmune disease, the patients' immune response might differ from that of healthy individuals.

The time point tag for this specimen amounts to: patch test 2, 6 weeks after DPC sensitization. The sample's treatment or condition label, in plain terms: therapeutic diphenylcyclopropenone sensitization with weekly scalp DPC. At every patch-test visit, the blood draw took place before the patch test was put on. Patients were eligible if aged 18 to 70, diagnosed with alopecia and judged suitable for DPC therapy, and pregnant patients were excluded. Total RNA was extracted from unfractionated whole blood that had been collected in Tempus Blood RNA tubes. Libraries were made using RACE. Sequenced using a NextSeq 500. During library preparation, unique molecular identifiers were attached to individual cDNA molecules so that TCRs could be counted quantitatively and reproducibly. From each blood RNA sample, both TCR alpha and TCR beta chains were sequenced. The authors' pipeline ran thus. A median of roughly 98,000 TCRs per sample was observed, with a range of about 23,224 to 690,600. The Decombinator software suite was used to annotate the V, J and CDR3 of the TCR reads. Every sample was subsampled to the same number of TCRs (28,000) for the PS versus PT1 abundance plots. TCRs were defined as expanded if absent before sensitization and observed at least eight times at the 2-week time point. TCRdb itself trimmed the public reads at Q25 with fastp, ran MiXCR and retained productive beta chains. Each CDR3 protein appears once, grouped with its most common genes and DNA. The V and J calls shown here were made by TCRdb, not taken from the authors' results. This sample holds 75,000 to 90,000 distinct CDR3 sequences; around 9.3% were observed only once. The ten largest clones represent around 5% of the sample.

This TCR was sampled from a woman between 45 and 60 years old with alopecia areata. Some clones in this sample may be carry-over from other donors' samples. This receptor chain uses TRBV5-1 and TRBJ2-6, with the D segment identity uncertain. The source was whole blood, collected in connection with sensitization to the hapten diphenylcyclopropenone (DPC). The nucleotide sequence is given as TGCGCCAGCAGCCACTCGGTTCTCTCTGGGGCCAACGTCCTGACTTTC. Its translation reads: CASSHSVLSGANVLTF.